The TCR beta chain under discussion was sequenced for a study of tumor and adjacent non-tumor tissue in lung cancer. Study information: The cohort had around twelve adenocarcinoma, 2 squamous cell and 1 small cell patients. Aged roughly 30 to 76 years, patients included 10 men and about 5 women with stage I to III disease. Study results and caveats: Tumor TCR diversity, when higher, was linked to shorter survival.

A few counts support this clonotype. No antigen is known for it. Three rounds of nested PCR, following a modified ARM-PCR protocol, produced the TCRbeta library. From the multiplex PCR reads, TCRdb called clonotypes with MiXCR, one entry per CDR3 protein. Here the sample spans 69,000 or so distinct CDR3 sequences, around three quarters being singletons. This sample's RNA came from whole unsorted tissue. Donors were chemotherapy-naive, newly diagnosed lung cancer surgical patients in China, August–late 2014. The CDR3 is 13 amino acids. V gave up 0 bases and J gave up 5 bases, with 8 bases separating them. Looked up from germline, CDR1 is SEHNR and CDR2 is FQNEAQ (reference sequence).

This chain joins TRBV7-9 and TRBJ2-7; D may match TRBD1 or TRBD2 (5 bases each). The sequenced sample was lung tumor tissue. The receptor was isolated from a man in his sixties with non-small cell lung cancer. This CDR3 reads CASSLAGVNEQYF. For the CDR3, the DNA is TGTGCCAGCAGCTTAGCGGGGGTAAACGAGCAGTACTTC.